Listed below are T cell receptor beta chains from one sample, sequenced in a study of beta chain features in type 1 diabetes. Profiled with immunoSEQ multiplex PCR; TCRdb holds only in-frame clones, not every one. The table has tens of thousands of clones, approximately 44% seen once; the top ten hold less than 0.15%. Sequencing used stem cell memory CD4+ T cells from blood. Receptors originate from a man between 25 and 39 years old with type 1 diabetes. CDR3s include the opening cysteine and the closing phenylalanine or tryptophan. Each record gives: clone size, J gene, V gene, D gene, CDR3 DNA, CDR3 protein. A D gene is named only where the DNA matches it firmly. The size entry is marked missing in some rows and otherwise reads once, few, many or a size class.

>few|TRBJ2-2|TRBV18|.
TGTGCCAGCTCACCTAACAGCTTGAACACCGGGGAGCTGTTTTTT
CASSPNSLNTGELFF
>.|TRBJ2-2|TRBV14|.
TGTGCCAGCAGCCAAATGCAGCTAGTCACCGGGGAGCTGTTTTTT
CASSQMQLVTGELFF
>.|TRBJ2-4|TRBV11-2|.
TGTGCCAGCAGCTTAGCCGGGGGAGTTCAGTACTTC
CASSLAGGVQYF
>once|TRBJ1-1|TRBV7-9|TRBD1
TGTGCCAGCAGCACCGGGACAGCAATGAACACTGAAGCTTTCTTT
CASSTGTAMNTEAFF
>.|TRBJ2-1|TRBV5-1|TRBD1
TGCGCCAGCAGCGTCGCTCCAGGGGGCAATGAGCAGTTCTTC
CASSVAPGGNEQFF
>.|TRBJ2-1|TRBV30|TRBD1
TGTGCCTGGAGTGCCCAACCAGGGGGGCAGTTCTTC
CAWSAQPGGQFF
>.|TRBJ2-7|TRBV27|.
TGTGCCAGCAGTTTCGCCGGCTACGAGCAGTACTTC
CASSFAGYEQYF
>.|TRBJ2-2|TRBV21-1|.
TGTGCCAGCACTGGGACTTACACCGGGGAGCTGTTTTTT
CASTGTYTGELFF
>.|TRBJ2-1|TRBV27|TRBD2
TGTGCCAGCAGCAGGACTAGCAGCCGGAATGAGCAGTTCTTC
CASSRTSSRNEQFF
>few|TRBJ2-4|TRBV7-9|TRBD2
TGTGCCAGCAGCTCTCGAGCGGGGGAGGGGCACATTCAGTACTTC
CASSSRAGEGHIQYF
>.|TRBJ1-1|TRBV7-3|TRBD1
TGTGCCAGCAGCTTCAGACCCAGACAGGGGGTAGTCACTGAAGCTTTCTTT
CASSFRPRQGVVTEAFF
>few|TRBJ1-5|TRBV28|.
TGTGCCAGCACCCTGACCCCGGGCAGGGGAGTTGGGCAGCCCCAGCATTTT
CASTLTPGRGVGQPQHF
>.|TRBJ2-5|TRBV6-5|.
TGTGCCAGCAGACAAACAGTTGCGGAGACCCAGTACTTC
CASRQTVAETQYF
>few|TRBJ1-5|TRBV2|.
TGTGCCAGCGGTGGCAGATTGGGAGATCAGCCCCAGCATTTT
CASGGRLGDQPQHF
>.|TRBJ1-5|TRBV7-8|TRBD1
TGTGCCAGCAGCTTAGTCGGACAGGGGAATCAGCCCCAGCATTTT
CASSLVGQGNQPQHF
>.|TRBJ1-3|TRBV4-1|.
TGCGCCAGCAGCCTTCAGGGTGGAAACACCATATATTTT
CASSLQGGNTIYF
>.|TRBJ2-5|TRBV5-1|.
TGCGCCAGCAGCACCGGACAGGACTATCAAGAGACCCAGTACTTC
CASSTGQDYQETQYF
>.|TRBJ2-2|TRBV10-3|TRBD2
TGTGCCATCAGTCCGACTAGCGGGGACGGGGAGCTGTTTTTT
CAISPTSGDGELFF
>.|TRBJ1-1|TRBV9|.
TGTGCCAGCAGCGTAGGACAAGTGAACACTGAAGCTTTCTTT
CASSVGQVNTEAFF
>few|TRBJ2-7|TRBV10-3|.
TGTGCCATCAGTGAGTCTATAAGCGGCTACGAGCAGTACTTC
CAISESISGYEQYF
>few|TRBJ1-1|TRBV27|.
TGTGCCAGCAGTCTTCTGGGGGGGATGAACACTGAAGCTTTCTTT
CASSLLGGMNTEAFF
>few|TRBJ2-1|TRBV4-3|TRBD2
TGCGCCAGCAGCCAGGATAAAGGGGAGCGGGAGGGGTTGTTCACCCAGGGGGAGTTCTTC
CASSQDKGEREGLFTQGEFF